A single sample gave rise to the 31 T cell receptor beta chains below, sequenced in a study of T cells in Graves' hyperthyroidism and ophthalmopathy. Amplified regions were TCR beta CDR3 sequences from RNA transcripts. HTBI primers drove first-round RT-PCR of the TCR CDR3. TCRdb independently ran MiXCR on the multiplex PCR reads; one entry per CDR3 protein. The sample has approximately 380,000 distinct CDR3 sequences; 11% to 15% are singletons. The sequenced sample consisted of blood. All receptors come from a man aged 45-65 years with Graves' ophthalmopathy.

This clonotype was counted at least ten times. The chain employs TRBV18 and TRBJ1-1, with a possible D match to TRBD1 (5 bases). The CDR3 covers 15 residues. With 2 bases removed from V and 4 bases from J, the gap between germline ends came to 14 bases. CDR1 and CDR2 (germline): KGHSH, LQKENI. CDR3 sequence reads: CASSPGTERGTEAFF. CDR3 DNA: TGTGCCAGCTCACCAGGTACGGAAAGGGGCACTGAAGCTTTCTTT.

The sample holds a few counts of this clonotype. V and J are TRBV24-1 and TRBJ1-2, with D uncertain. V lost 10 bases and J lost 4, with 12 bases in between. Per germline, CDR1 KGHDR and CDR2 SFDVKD. The CDR3 runs 12 residues. CDR3 sequence (DNA): TGTGCCACTTCTGATCCAACCTATGGCTACACCTTC. It yields the protein CATSDPTYGYTF.

At least ten counts were recorded for this clonotype. CDR3 amino acids: CASSLRSGSGNEQFF. The DNA for the CDR3 is TGTGCCAGCAGCTTAAGAAGCGGGAGTGGGAATGAGCAGTTCTTC. The chain uses TRBV11-3 and TRBJ2-1, with 8 bases aligning to TRBD2. The CDR3 sequence is 15 residues long. Looked up from germline, CDR1 is SGHNT and CDR2 is YENEEA. With V trimmed by 2 bases and J by 7 bases, 7 bases remained unmatched.

This clonotype was counted between two and nine times. This chain uses TRBV3-1 with TRBJ1-5, with 8 bases matching TRBD1. V gave up 6 bases and J gave up 6 bases; unmatched junction bases: 7. This CDR3 has 14 residues. Germline-derived CDR1 and CDR2 are LGHDT and YNNKEL (reference sequence). In DNA, the CDR3 is TGTGCCAGCAGGGCAGGGGGCGAGGGTCAGCCCCAGCATTTT. It specifies CASRAGGEGQPQHF.

This clonotype was seen a handful of times. J is TRBJ1-5 and V is TRBV15; D uncertain. The germline V gene has CDR1 LNHNV and CDR2 YYDKDF (reference sequence). The CDR3 length is 16 residues. With 0 bases removed from V and 4 bases from J, the gap between germline ends came to 13 bases. CDR3 bases: TGTGCCACCAGCAGAGATCCCGGTACGGGAAATCAGCCCCAGCATTTT. Protein product: CATSRDPGTGNQPQHF.

This clonotype has ten or more counts. V gene TRBV18 combines with J gene TRBJ1-1, with D possibly being TRBD1 (5 bases). Trimming removed 0 bases from V and 6 bases from J, with 8 bases in between. The germline V gene has CDR1 KGHSH and CDR2 LQKENI. This CDR3 spans 13 amino acids. The CDR3 nucleotides read TGTGCCAGCTCACCACCGGGCAGGGCTGAAGCTTTCTTT. Amino acids: CASSPPGRAEAFF.

This clonotype was recorded at least ten times. J is TRBJ2-1 and V is TRBV30; 11 positions match TRBD2. The CDR3 runs 16 residues. V was pared by 4 bases and J by 7 bases, with 12 bases of the junction left unmatched. Looked up from germline, CDR1 is GTSNPN and CDR2 is SVGIG (reference sequence). This CDR3 is CAWNPGTSGRRNEQFF. The CDR3 DNA follows: TGTGCCTGGAACCCCGGGACTAGCGGACGTAGGAATGAGCAGTTCTTC. The whole variable domain, filled in from reference TRBV30 and TRBJ2-1, reads SQTIHQWPATLVQPVGSPLSLECTVEGTSNPNLYWYRQAAGRGLQLLFYSVGIGQISSEVPQNLSASRPQDRQFILSSKKLLLSDSGFYLCAWNPGTSGRRNEQFFGPGTRLTVL.

This clonotype has a count of ten or more. The chain is built from TRBV5-1 and TRBJ2-6; 7 positions agree with TRBD1. The CDR3 has 17 amino acids. Trimming cost V 0 bases and J 3 bases; bases outside gene matches: 6. CDR1 is SGHRS and CDR2 is YFSETQ in the germline V gene. Here the CDR3 reads CASSLDEGAGGANVLTF. In DNA, the CDR3 is TGCGCCAGCAGCTTGGATGAGGGGGCAGGTGGGGCCAACGTCCTGACTTTC. Supplemented by reference TRBV5-1 and TRBJ2-6, the full variable domain reads KAGVTQTPRYLIKTRGQQVTLSCSPISGHRSVSWYQQTPGQGLQFLFEYFSETQRNKGNFPGRFSGRQFSNSRSEMNVSTLELGDSALYLCASSLDEGAGGANVLTFGAGSRLTVL.

This clonotype appeared many times. The gene calls are TRBV28 and TRBJ1-1; tentative D call: TRBD1 (5 bases). The CDR3 loop spans 15 amino acids. Trimming left V 5 bases short and J 4 bases short, with 17 bases between. The germline V gene has CDR1 MDHEN and CDR2 SYDVKM. DNA of the CDR3: TGTGCCAGCAGTCCCCCGGCGGGGCTGGGCACTGAAGCTTTCTTT. This codes for CASSPPAGLGTEAFF.

In this sample, this clonotype turned up many times. The chain uses TRBV28 and TRBJ1-3; tentatively, D is TRBD1 (5 bases). Trimming cost V 7 bases and J 0 bases, with 13 bases left between them. This CDR3 contains 15 residues. Germline V gene data show CDR1 as MDHEN and CDR2 as SYDVKM. The CDR3 spells CASTPPGPSGNTIYF. CDR3 DNA: TGTGCCAGCACTCCGCCGGGACCCTCTGGAAACACCATATATTTT.

Comments on this clonotype: A clone one base away is much larger, so this may be a read error. The chain couples TRBV6-2 or TRBV6-3 to TRBJ2-1; D unresolved. This CDR3 has 13 amino acids. Germline V gene sequence: CDR1 MNHEY, CDR2 SVGEGT. CDR3 sequence: CACSVNGYNEQFF. CDR3 nucleotide sequence: TGTGCCTGCAGTGTGAACGGCTACAATGAGCAGTTCTTC.

Ten or more counts support this clonotype. The chain combines TRBV7-3 with TRBJ2-1; the match to TRBD2 covers 10 bases. The germline V gene has CDR1 SGHTA and CDR2 FQGTGA. CDR3 size: 17 residues. Losses at the gene ends were 0 bases for V and 8 bases for J; bases not matched to a gene: 10. The CDR3 reads CASSLTPSGSARHEQFF. The CDR3 coding sequence is TGTGCCAGCAGCTTAACGCCTAGCGGGAGCGCTAGGCATGAGCAGTTCTTC.

This clonotype was seen many times. The V call is TRBV2, the J call TRBJ2-1; D is possibly TRBD2 (6 bases). CDR1 SNHLY and CDR2 FYNNEI come from the germline V gene. V gave up 10 bases and J gave up 9 bases, with 13 bases separating them. The CDR3 extends over 11 amino acids. The CDR3 here is CATVDYSEQFF. CDR3 nucleotide sequence: TGTGCCACCGTGGACTACTCTGAGCAGTTCTTC.

This clonotype was detected many times. The DNA for the CDR3 is TGCAGTGCGATCACAGGGGGCATCGGCAATCAGCCCCAGCATTTT. Translating it yields CSAITGGIGNQPQHF. The genes are TRBV20-1 and TRBJ1-5; 9 bases are shared with TRBD1. Per germline, CDR1 DFQATT and CDR2 SNEGSKA (reference sequence). The CDR3 totals 15 residues. Trimming took 6 bases from V and 2 from J; bases not matched to a gene: 8.

This clonotype was found many times. The chain is built from TRBV18 and TRBJ2-5; possibly TRBD1 for D (6 bases). V lost 1 base and J 1 base, leaving 10 bases between the germline ends. CDR1 is KGHSH, CDR2 LQKENI, per germline. The CDR3 runs 15 residues. The CDR3 here is CASSPREQGQETQYF. As DNA, the CDR3 is TGTGCCAGCTCACCACGAGAACAGGGCCAAGAGACCCAGTACTTC.

This clonotype was counted at least ten times. CDR3 loop: CASSLDRTSGRTDTQYF. The CDR3 DNA sequence: TGTGCCAGCAGCTTAGATCGAACTAGCGGGAGGACAGATACGCAGTATTTT. J is TRBJ2-3 and V is TRBV11-3, with 12 bases that match TRBD2. The CDR3 totals 17 residues. V trimming: 0 bases; J trimming: 3 bases; junction bases outside the gene matches: 4. Germline V CDR1 and CDR2: SGHNT, YENEEA.

Ten or more counts support this clonotype. This rearrangement joins TRBV13 to TRBJ1-2; unclear D gene. CDR1 and CDR2 (germline): PRHDT, FYEKMQ (reference sequence). The CDR3 runs to 14 residues. V lost 0 bases to trimming and J lost 4 bases, with 9 bases between them. The CDR3 loop is CASSLGRRVYGYTF. The CDR3 DNA reads as TGTGCCAGCAGCTTAGGGCGACGAGTCTATGGCTACACCTTC.

The rearrangement joins TRBV20-1 to TRBJ2-3; 8 bases match TRBD2. Trimming cost V 5 bases and J 1 base; bases outside gene matches: 8. Germline V CDR1 and CDR2: DFQATT, SNEGSKA (reference sequence). There are 15 residues in the CDR3. Written as DNA, the CDR3 is TGCAGTGCTTCTTCTAGCGGGCCCCGCACAGATACGCAGTATTTT. Protein sequence: CSASSSGPRTDTQYF.

This clonotype was observed at least ten times. The chain couples TRBV20-1 to TRBJ2-5; a possible D gene is TRBD2 (5 bases). From germline, CDR1 is DFQATT and CDR2 SNEGSKA (reference sequence). The CDR3 covers 15 residues. Trimming took 4 bases from V and 10 from J, leaving 25 bases between them. Written as DNA, the CDR3 is TGCAGTGCTACCTTGACTAACCTCCATTCTATGGGCCAGTACTTC. Protein sequence: CSATLTNLHSMGQYF.

The chain uses TRBV4-1 and TRBJ1-6; D is possibly TRBD1 (6 bases). Germline loops: CDR1 MGHRA, CDR2 YSYEKL. The CDR3 is made up of 18 amino acids. Trimming left V 0 bases short and J 0 bases short, with 12 bases between. CDR3 DNA sequence: TGCGCCAGCAGCCAAGATGGGACACACAGCTCCTATAATTCACCCCTCCACTTT. Encoded protein: CASSQDGTHSSYNSPLHF.

As to this clonotype: A read error may produce the germline difference seen at one junction end. The V call is TRBV6-1, the J call TRBJ2-2; D gene uncertain. In germline, CDR1 is MNHNS, CDR2 SASEGT. The CDR3 totals 14 residues. CDR3 coding DNA: TGTGCCGGCAGTCCAAAAACTAACACCGGGGAGCTGTTTTTT. It is translated as CAGSPKTNTGELFF.

This clonotype has at least ten counts. The chain employs TRBV7-3 and TRBJ1-1; D might be TRBD1 (6 bases). Deletions cut 2 bases from V and 0 bases from J, with 10 bases between. The CDR3 contains 15 residues. Germline V gene sequence: CDR1 SGHTA, CDR2 FQGTGA. The CDR3 DNA reads as TGTGCCAGCAGCTTATTAGGGGACATGAACACTGAAGCTTTCTTT. Translated: CASSLLGDMNTEAFF.

In its sample, this clonotype was seen many times. The chain uses TRBV12-3 or TRBV12-4 and TRBJ2-1; 9 bases line up with TRBD2. V dropped 5 bases and J dropped 3; count of bases not matched to a gene: 11. The CDR3 spans 17 residues. In nucleotides, the CDR3 is TGTGCCAGCAGTCCTATCAATCTAGCGGGGAGCTACAATGAGCAGTTCTTC. Protein: CASSPINLAGSYNEQFF.

V and J are TRBV20-1 and TRBJ1-2, with TRBD1 matching over 7 bases. This CDR3 has 13 residues. Germline V gene lookup returns CDR1 DFQATT and CDR2 SNEGSKA (reference sequence). After removal of 3 bases from V and 4 bases from J, the junction contained 5 bases not matched to a gene. The CDR3 is CSARNTGAYGYTF. CDR3 nucleotides: TGCAGTGCTAGGAATACAGGGGCCTATGGCTACACCTTC.

This CDR3 is CASSFGTSGTLSSYNEQFF. CDR3 coding DNA: TGTGCCAGCAGCTTCGGGACTAGCGGAACCCTGAGCTCCTACAATGAGCAGTTCTTC. The rearrangement links TRBV7-3 to TRBJ2-1; 11 bases are shared with TRBD2. The trim removed 3 bases at V and 0 bases at J, leaving 10 bases unmatched. The CDR3 is made up of 19 amino acids. The germline CDR1 and CDR2 sequences are SGHTA and FQGTGA.

This clonotype was counted many times. The chain has TRBV28 and TRBJ1-2; TRBD1 aligns across 7 bases. Per the germline V gene, CDR1 is MDHEN and CDR2 is SYDVKM. This CDR3 is built from 12 residues. The CDR3, as DNA: TGTGCGACCCGACAGGGAAACTATGGCTACACCTTC. The encoded protein is CATRQGNYGYTF.

A note on this clonotype: Since a much larger clone is just one base distant, this may be a read error. This chain joins TRBV30 and TRBJ1-4; TRBD1 agrees at 7 bases. Germline V gene data show CDR1 as GTSNPN and CDR2 as SVGIG (reference sequence). V dropped 0 bases and J dropped 10; count of bases not matched to a gene: 8. The CDR3 covers 14 residues. The CDR3 DNA is TGTGCCTGGAGTGTGTACAGGGGTTTTGGAAAACTGTTTTTT. It encodes CAWSVYRGFGKLFF. The variable domain in full, completed from reference TRBV30 and TRBJ1-4, reads SQTIHQWPATLVQPVGSPLSLECTVEGTSNPNLYWYRQAAGRGLQLLFYSVGIGQISSEVPQNLSASRPQDRQFILSSKKLLLSDSGFYLCAWSVYRGFGKLFFGSGTQLSVL.

This clonotype was seen many times. The gene calls are TRBV6-1 and TRBJ2-7, with 10 bases that match TRBD2. The CDR3 has 16 amino acids. V trimming: 4 bases; J trimming: 4 bases; junction bases outside the gene matches: 10. Germline CDR1 and CDR2: MNHNS and SASEGT. CDR3 sequence (DNA): TGTGCCAGCAGTGGCAAAGCGGGAGGGCTCAGTTACGAGCAGTACTTC. It codes for CASSGKAGGLSYEQYF.

This clonotype came up many times. The CDR3 sequence: CASSPTGGSEQFF. Here the CDR3 DNA reads TGTGCCAGCAGTCCGACAGGAGGGTCGGAGCAGTTCTTC. The V call is TRBV12-3 or TRBV12-4, the J call TRBJ2-1; D is perhaps TRBD1 or TRBD2 (6 bases each). Trimming cost V 5 bases and J 10 bases, with 15 bases left between them. The CDR3 extends over 13 amino acids.

This chain joins TRBV25-1 and TRBJ2-2; perhaps D is TRBD1 or TRBD2 (5 bases each). V lost 9 bases to trimming and J lost 5 bases, with 13 bases between them. Germline V CDR1 and CDR2: MGHDK, SYGVNS. This CDR3 is 13 amino acids long. DNA of the CDR3: TGTGCCAGTACGGGACCTATGACCGGGGAGCTGTTTTTT. Its protein is CASTGPMTGELFF. Variable domain in full (rest from reference TRBV25-1 and TRBJ2-2): EADIYQTPRYLVIGTGKKITLECSQTMGHDKMYWYQQDPGMELHLIHYSYGVNSTEKGDLSSESTVSRIRTEHFPLTLESARPSHTSQYLCASTGPMTGELFFGEGSRLTVL.

This clonotype was detected ten times or more. The chain couples TRBV13 to TRBJ2-1, with TRBD2 identical over 7 bases. Germline V lookup: CDR1 PRHDT, CDR2 FYEKMQ (reference sequence). The trim removed 5 bases at V and 5 bases at J, leaving 6 bases unmatched. CDR3 length: 14 residues. The CDR3 sequence is CASSEGAGNNEQFF. CDR3 nucleotide sequence: TGTGCCAGCAGCGAGGGAGCGGGAAACAATGAGCAGTTCTTC. The whole variable domain, remainder taken from reference TRBV13 and TRBJ2-1, is AAGVIQSPRHLIKEKRETATLKCYPIPRHDTVYWYQQGPGQDPQFLISFYEKMQSDKGSIPDRFSAQQFSDYHSELNMSSLELGDSALYFCASSEGAGNNEQFFGPGTRLTVL.